The clone carrying this TCR beta chain was seen more than once but under ten times. The antigen is not known. The sample belongs to a study of glioma-infiltrating T cells. Whole-study findings and limits: Tissue-blood divergence was below expectation in non-neoplastic patients, above in gliomas. Only very few CDR3 sequences appeared in both tissue and blood.

CDR3 length: 15 amino acids. Germline V CDR1 and CDR2: SGHRS, YFSETQ. J gave up 4 bases and V 0 bases, and 4 bases lay outside the gene matches. Using RNA template, CDR3s of TCR alpha and beta were amplified with iRepertoire arm-PCR. Tissue mRNA or PBMC total RNA, roughly 100-400 ng, went into one-step reverse transcription and amplification. TCRdb re-called the multiplex PCR reads through MiXCR, storing one row per CDR3 protein. The sample has around 180,000 distinct CDR3 sequences, roughly two fifths seen once. This receptor was identified in a human donor with low-grade glioma or glioblastoma, undergoing nonglioma brain surgery, or in good health (not recorded which). The rearrangement joins TRBV5-1 to TRBJ2-7, with 10 bases identical to TRBD2. Sequencing was done on a sample of glioma tissue, nonneoplastic brain tissue, or PBMCs (not recorded which). The CDR3 coding sequence is TGCGCCAGCAGCTTGGCTAGCGGGAGTTTTTACGAGCAGTACTTC. Its protein is CASSLASGSFYEQYF.